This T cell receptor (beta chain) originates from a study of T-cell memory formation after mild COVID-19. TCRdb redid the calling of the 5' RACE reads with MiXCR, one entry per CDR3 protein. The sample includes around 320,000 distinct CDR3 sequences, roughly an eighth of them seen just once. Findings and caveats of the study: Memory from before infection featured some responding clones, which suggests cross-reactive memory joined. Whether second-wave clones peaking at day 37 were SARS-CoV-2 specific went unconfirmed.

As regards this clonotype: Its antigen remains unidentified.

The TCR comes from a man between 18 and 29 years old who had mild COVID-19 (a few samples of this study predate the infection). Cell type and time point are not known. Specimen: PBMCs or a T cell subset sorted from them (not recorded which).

The CDR3 sequence: CSVVHSGATEAFF. The CDR3 nucleotides are TGCAGCGTTGTGCACAGCGGGGCCACTGAAGCTTTCTTT. The chain links TRBV29-1 to TRBJ1-1; D is perhaps TRBD1 (5 bases). The germline CDR1 and CDR2 sequences are SQVTM and ANQGSEA. The CDR3 extends over 13 amino acids. V lost 4 bases, J lost 4 bases, and 13 bases lay in between.